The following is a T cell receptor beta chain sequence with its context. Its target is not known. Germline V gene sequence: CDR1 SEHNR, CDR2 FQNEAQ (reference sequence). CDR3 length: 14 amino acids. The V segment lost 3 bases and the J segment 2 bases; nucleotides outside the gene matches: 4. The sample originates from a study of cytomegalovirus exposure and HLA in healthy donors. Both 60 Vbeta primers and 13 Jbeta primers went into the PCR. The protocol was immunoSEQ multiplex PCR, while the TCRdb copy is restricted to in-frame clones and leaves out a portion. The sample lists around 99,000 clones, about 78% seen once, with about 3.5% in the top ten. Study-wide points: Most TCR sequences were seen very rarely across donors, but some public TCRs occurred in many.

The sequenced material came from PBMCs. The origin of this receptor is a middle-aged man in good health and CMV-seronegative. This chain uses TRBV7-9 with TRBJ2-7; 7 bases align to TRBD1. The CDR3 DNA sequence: TGTGCCAGCAGCTTCCGACAGGGCCCCTACGAGCAGTACTTC. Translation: CASSFRQGPYEQYF.